This T cell receptor (beta chain) stems from a study of blood T cell repertoires in COVID-19. Turning to the study itself: Samples taken during acute and convalescent COVID-19 were collected in the United States, Italy and Spain. From T cells, B-cell-depleted T cells, or PBMCs came the material, which was cDNA or gDNA.

This clone occurred once. Original data processing: Researchers report that nucleated cell counts were estimated from reference gene primer amplification. The repertoire was sequenced with immunoSEQ multiplex PCR; TCRdb's copy has only in-frame clones and lacks some. V, J and clone size reflect that table, while D and trimming were determined from the DNA. The profile covers 470,000 or so clones, with approximately 83% appearing a single time and 3.2% taken by the ten largest. CDR3 length: 14 residues. J lost 8 bases, V lost 0 bases, and 8 bases had no gene match. Germline V gives CDR1 GTSNPN, CDR2 SVGIG (reference sequence).

The chain uses TRBV30 and TRBJ1-2; 8 bases fit TRBD1. Sequenced sample: peripheral blood. This TCR was recovered from a human donor in a cohort sampled during active COVID-19. The chain's CDR3 is CAWSVRGQEGGYTF. CDR3 nucleotide sequence: TGTGCCTGGAGTGTACGGGGACAGGAAGGCGGCTACACCTTC.